This TCR beta chain was identified in a study of blood T cells in healthy people across ages. Findings and caveats of the study: Because sorting was not performed, PBMCs prevented conclusive naive versus antigen-experienced comparison.

A note on this clonotype: Its specificity is unknown.

Sample-barcoded 5' priming and a J-beta primer mix drove a second PCR of roughly 6 to 12 cycles. Per sample, CDR3-containing paired-end reads numbered at least 3 million. TCRdb processed the 5' RACE reads anew with MiXCR; each CDR3 protein has one entry. The sample shows hundreds of thousands of distinct CDR3 sequences, roughly 21% of them seen only once. Isolation yielded PBMCs, at least 7 million per sample, in every case. V lost 9 bases and J 8 bases, leaving 14 bases between the germline ends. The CDR3 is 12 residues long. Germline CDR1 and CDR2: SGHTA and FQGNSA. The sequenced material came from blood. The chain employs TRBV7-2 and TRBJ2-1; D is uncertain. The receptor was derived from a man in his 70s in good health. The CDR3 is CASRLVSDEQFF. As DNA, the CDR3 is TGTGCCAGTCGCCTAGTTTCTGATGAGCAGTTCTTC.